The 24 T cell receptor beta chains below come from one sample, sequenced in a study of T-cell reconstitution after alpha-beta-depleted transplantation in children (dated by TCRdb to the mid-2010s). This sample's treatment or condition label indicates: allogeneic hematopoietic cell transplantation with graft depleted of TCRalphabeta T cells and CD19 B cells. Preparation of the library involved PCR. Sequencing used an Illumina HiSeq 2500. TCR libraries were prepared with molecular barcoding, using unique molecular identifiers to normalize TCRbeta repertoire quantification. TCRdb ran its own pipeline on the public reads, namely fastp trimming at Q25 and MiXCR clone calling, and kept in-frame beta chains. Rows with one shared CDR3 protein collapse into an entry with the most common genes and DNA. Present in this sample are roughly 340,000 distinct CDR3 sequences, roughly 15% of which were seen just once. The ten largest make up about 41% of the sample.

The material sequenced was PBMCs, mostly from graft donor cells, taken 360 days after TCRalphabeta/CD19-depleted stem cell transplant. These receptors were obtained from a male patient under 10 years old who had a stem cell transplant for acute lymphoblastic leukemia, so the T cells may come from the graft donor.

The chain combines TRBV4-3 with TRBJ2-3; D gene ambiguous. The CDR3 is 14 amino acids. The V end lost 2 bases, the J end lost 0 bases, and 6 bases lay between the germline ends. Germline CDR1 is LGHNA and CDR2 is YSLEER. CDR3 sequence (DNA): TGCGCCAGCAGCCAACGGCCTAGCACAGATACGCAGTATTTT. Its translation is CASSQRPSTDTQYF.

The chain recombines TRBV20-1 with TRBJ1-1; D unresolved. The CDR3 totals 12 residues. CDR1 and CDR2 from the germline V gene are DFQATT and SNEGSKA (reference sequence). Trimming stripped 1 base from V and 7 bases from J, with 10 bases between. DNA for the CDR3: TGCAGTGCTAGAGGCAGTAAAAGTGAAGCTTTCTTT. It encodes CSARGSKSEAFF.

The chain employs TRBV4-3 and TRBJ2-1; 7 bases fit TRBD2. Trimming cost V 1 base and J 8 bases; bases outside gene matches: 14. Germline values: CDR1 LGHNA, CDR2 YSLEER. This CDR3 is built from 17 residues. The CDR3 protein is CASSQGDSVGLVYEQFF. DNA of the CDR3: TGCGCCAGCAGCCAAGGGGATTCAGTTGGACTAGTCTATGAGCAGTTCTTC.

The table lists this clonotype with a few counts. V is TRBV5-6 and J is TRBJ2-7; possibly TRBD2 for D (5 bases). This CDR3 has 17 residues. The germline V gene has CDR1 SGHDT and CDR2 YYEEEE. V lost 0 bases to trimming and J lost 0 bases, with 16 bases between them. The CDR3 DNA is TGTGCCAGCAGCTTGGTCGGTCAAGCGGCCATCTCCTACGAGCAGTACTTC. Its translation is CASSLVGQAAISYEQYF.

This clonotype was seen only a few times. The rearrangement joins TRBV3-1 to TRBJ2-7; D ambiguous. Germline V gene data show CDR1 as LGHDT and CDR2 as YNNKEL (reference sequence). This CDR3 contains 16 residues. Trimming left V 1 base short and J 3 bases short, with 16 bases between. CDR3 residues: CASSQANLRHSYEQYF. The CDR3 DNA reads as TGTGCCAGCAGCCAAGCCAACCTGCGACACAGCTACGAGCAGTACTTC.

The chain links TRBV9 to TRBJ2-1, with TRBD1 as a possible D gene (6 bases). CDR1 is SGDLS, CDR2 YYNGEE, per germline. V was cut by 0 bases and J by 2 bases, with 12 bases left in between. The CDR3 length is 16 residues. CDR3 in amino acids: CASSVARTVPYNEQFF. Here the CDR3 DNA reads TGTGCCAGCAGCGTAGCACGGACAGTTCCCTACAATGAGCAGTTCTTC.

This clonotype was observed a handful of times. The CDR3: CSVEMPSGETQYF. The DNA of the CDR3 is TGCAGCGTTGAAATGCCCTCGGGGGAGACCCAGTACTTC. The chain uses TRBV29-1 and TRBJ2-5, with D possibly TRBD2 on 5 matching bases. The germline V gene encodes CDR1 SQVTM and CDR2 ANQGSEA. Trimming removed 2 bases from V and 5 bases from J, with 12 bases in between. The CDR3 has 13 amino acids. Looking up the rest from reference TRBV29-1 and TRBJ2-5 gives the full variable domain: SAVISQKPSRDICQRGTSLTIQCQVDSQVTMMFWYRQQPGQSLTLIATANQGSEATYESGFVIDKFPISRPNLTFSTLTVSNMSPEDSSIYLCSVEMPSGETQYFGPGTRLLVL.

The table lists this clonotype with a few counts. CDR3 DNA sequence: TGCGCCAGCAGCGTGATGGGGCCCCCCTCCTATAATTCACCCCTCCACTTT. Translation: CASSVMGPPSYNSPLHF. The rearrangement links TRBV4-3 to TRBJ1-6, with D possibly matching TRBD1 (5 bases). V shed 5 bases and J shed 0 bases, with 14 bases lying between them. Germline-derived CDR1 and CDR2 are LGHNA and YSLEER. This CDR3 contains 17 residues.

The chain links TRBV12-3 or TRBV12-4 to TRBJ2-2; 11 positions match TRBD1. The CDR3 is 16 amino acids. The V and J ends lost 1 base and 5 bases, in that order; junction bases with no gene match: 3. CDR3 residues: CASSLGTGGWTGELFF. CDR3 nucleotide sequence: TGTGCCAGCAGTTTAGGGACAGGGGGCTGGACCGGGGAGCTGTTTTTT.

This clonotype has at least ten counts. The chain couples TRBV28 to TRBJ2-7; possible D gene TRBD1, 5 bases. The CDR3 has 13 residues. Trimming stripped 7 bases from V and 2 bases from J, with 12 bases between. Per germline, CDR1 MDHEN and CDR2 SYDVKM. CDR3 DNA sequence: TGTGCCAGCACTGGGGCCGGCACCTACGAGCAGTACTTC. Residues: CASTGAGTYEQYF. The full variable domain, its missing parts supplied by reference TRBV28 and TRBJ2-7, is DVKVTQSSRYLVKRTGEKVFLECVQDMDHENMFWYRQDPGLGLRLIYFSYDVKMKEKGDIPEGYSVSREKKERFSLILESASTNQTSMYLCASTGAGTYEQYFGPGTRLTVT.

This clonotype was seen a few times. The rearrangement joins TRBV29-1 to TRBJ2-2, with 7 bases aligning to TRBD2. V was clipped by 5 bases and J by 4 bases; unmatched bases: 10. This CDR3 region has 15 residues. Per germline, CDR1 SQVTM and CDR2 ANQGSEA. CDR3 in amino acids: CSVLEGGRVTGELFF. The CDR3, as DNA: TGCAGCGTTTTGGAGGGAGGGCGGGTCACCGGGGAGCTGTTTTTT.

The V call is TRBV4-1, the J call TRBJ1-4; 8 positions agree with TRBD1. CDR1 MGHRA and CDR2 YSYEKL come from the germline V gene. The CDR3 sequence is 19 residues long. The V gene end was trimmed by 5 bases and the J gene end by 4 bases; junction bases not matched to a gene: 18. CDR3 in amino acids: CASSKIQGAKSGVNEKLFF. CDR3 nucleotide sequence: TGCGCCAGCAGCAAAATCCAGGGGGCGAAGTCGGGGGTTAATGAAAAACTGTTTTTT.

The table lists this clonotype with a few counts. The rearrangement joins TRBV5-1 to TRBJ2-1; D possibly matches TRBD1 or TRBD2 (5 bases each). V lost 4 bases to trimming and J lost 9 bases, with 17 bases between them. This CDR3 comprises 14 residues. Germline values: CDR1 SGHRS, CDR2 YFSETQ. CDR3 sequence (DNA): TGCGCCAGCAGCAAAGGGACCGTGAGTGGTGAGCAGTTCTTC. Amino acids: CASSKGTVSGEQFF.

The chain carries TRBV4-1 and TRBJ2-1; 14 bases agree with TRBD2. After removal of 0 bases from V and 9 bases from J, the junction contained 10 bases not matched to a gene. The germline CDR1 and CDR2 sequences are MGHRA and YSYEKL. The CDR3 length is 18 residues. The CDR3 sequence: CASSQDGAGTSGRGEQFF. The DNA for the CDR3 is TGCGCCAGCAGCCAAGATGGGGCCGGGACTAGCGGGAGAGGTGAGCAGTTCTTC.

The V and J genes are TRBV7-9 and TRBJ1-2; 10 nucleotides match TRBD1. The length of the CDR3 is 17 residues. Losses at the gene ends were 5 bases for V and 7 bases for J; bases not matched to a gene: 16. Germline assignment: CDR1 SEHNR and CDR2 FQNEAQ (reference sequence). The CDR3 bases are TGTGCCAGCAGCCCGGTTGTAGCGGGACAGGGGTGGATTGGCTACACCTTC. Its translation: CASSPVVAGQGWIGYTF.

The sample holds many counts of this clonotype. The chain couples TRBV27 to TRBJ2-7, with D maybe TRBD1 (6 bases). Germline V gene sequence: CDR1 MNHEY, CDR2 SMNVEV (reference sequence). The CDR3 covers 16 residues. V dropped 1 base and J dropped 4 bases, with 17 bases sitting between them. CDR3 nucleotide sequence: TGTGCCAGCAGTTTATTCCCCTCGGACAGTTATTACGAGCAGTACTTC. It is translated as CASSLFPSDSYYEQYF.

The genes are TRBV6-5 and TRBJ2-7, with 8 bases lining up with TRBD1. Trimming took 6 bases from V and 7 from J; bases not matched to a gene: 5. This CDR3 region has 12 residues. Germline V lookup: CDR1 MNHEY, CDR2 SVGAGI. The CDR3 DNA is TGTGCCAGCAGGCAGGGGGCGGGGGAGCAGTACTTC. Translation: CASRQGAGEQYF.

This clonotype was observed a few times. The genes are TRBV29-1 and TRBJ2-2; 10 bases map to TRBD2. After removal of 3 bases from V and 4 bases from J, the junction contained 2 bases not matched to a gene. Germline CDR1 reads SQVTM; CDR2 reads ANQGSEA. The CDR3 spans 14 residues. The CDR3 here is CSVDASGSTGELFF. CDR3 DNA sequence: TGCAGCGTTGATGCTAGCGGGAGCACCGGGGAGCTGTTTTTT.

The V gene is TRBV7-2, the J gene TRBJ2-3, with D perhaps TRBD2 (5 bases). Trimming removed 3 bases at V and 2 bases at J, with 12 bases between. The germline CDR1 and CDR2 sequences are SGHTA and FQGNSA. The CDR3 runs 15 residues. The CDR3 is CASSLMYGNTDTQYF. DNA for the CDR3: TGTGCCAGCAGCTTGATGTACGGGAACACAGATACGCAGTATTTT.

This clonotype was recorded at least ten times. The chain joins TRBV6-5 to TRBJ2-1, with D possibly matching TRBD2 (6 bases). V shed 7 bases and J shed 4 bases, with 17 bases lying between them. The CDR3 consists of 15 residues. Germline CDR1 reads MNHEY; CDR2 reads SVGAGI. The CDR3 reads CASTSLALNYNEQFF. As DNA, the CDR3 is TGTGCCAGCACTTCACTAGCCTTAAATTACAATGAGCAGTTCTTC.

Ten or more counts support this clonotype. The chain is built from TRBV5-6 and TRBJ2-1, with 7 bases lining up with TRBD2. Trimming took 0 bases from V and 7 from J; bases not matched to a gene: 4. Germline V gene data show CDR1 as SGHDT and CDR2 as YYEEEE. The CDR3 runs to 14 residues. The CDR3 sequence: CASSLGLAWNEQFF. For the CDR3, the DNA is TGTGCCAGCAGCTTGGGACTAGCTTGGAATGAGCAGTTCTTC. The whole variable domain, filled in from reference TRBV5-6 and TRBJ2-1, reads DAGVTQSPTHLIKTRGQQVTLRCSPKSGHDTVSWYQQALGQGPQFIFQYYEEEERQRGNFPDRFSGHQFPNYSSELNVNALLLGDSALYLCASSLGLAWNEQFFGPGTRLTVL.

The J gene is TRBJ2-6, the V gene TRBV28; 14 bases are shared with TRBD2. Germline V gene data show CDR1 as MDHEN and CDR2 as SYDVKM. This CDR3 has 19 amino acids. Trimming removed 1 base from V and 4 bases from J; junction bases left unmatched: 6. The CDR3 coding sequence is TGTGCCAGCAGTTTATCACCGGGACTAGCGGGAGTCGGGGCCAACGTCCTGACTTTC. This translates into CASSLSPGLAGVGANVLTF.

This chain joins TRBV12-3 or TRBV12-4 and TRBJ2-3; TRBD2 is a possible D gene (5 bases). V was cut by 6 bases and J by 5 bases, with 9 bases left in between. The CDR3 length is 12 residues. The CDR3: CASRQLGDTQYF. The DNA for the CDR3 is TGTGCCAGCAGGCAACTAGGAGATACGCAGTATTTT.

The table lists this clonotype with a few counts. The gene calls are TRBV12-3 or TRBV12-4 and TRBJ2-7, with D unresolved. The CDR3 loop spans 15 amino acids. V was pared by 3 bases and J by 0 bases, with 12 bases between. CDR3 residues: CASSFLLRSSYEQYF. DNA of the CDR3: TGTGCCAGCAGTTTCCTACTGCGGAGCTCCTACGAGCAGTACTTC.